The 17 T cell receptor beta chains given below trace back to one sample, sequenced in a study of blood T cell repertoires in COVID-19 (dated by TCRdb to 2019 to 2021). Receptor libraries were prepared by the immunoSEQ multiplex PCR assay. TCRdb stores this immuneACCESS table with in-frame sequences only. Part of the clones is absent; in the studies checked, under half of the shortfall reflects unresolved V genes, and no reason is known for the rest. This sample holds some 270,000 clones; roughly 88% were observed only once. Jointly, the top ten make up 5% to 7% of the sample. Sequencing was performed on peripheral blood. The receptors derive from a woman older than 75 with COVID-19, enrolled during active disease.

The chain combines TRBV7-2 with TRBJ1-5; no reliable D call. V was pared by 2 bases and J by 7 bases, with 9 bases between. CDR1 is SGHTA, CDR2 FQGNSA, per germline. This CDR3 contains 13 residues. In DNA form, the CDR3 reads TGTGCCAGCAGCTTAATTCGAGAACAGCCCCAGCATTTT. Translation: CASSLIREQPQHF. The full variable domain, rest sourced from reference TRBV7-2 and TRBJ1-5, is GAGVSQSPSNKVTEKGKDVELRCDPISGHTALYWYRQSLGQGLEFLIYFQGNSAPDKSGLPSDRFSAERTGGSVSTLTIQRTQQEDSAVYLCASSLIREQPQHFGDGTRLSIL.

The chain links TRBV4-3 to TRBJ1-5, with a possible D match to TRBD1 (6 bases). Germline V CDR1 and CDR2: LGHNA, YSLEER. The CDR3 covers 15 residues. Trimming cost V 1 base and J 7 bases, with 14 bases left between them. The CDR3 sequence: CASSQGTGHYQPQHF. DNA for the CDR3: TGCGCCAGCAGCCAAGGAACAGGGCATTACCAGCCCCAGCATTTT.

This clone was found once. CDR3 nucleotides: TGCAGTGCTGACAGTTTAGATGGCTACACCTTC. It specifies CSADSLDGYTF. The gene calls are TRBV20-1 and TRBJ1-2; a weak D match, TRBD1 (5 bases). V gave up 5 bases and J gave up 6 bases, with 10 bases separating them. Germline lookup yields CDR1 DFQATT and CDR2 SNEGSKA (reference sequence). The CDR3 has 11 residues.

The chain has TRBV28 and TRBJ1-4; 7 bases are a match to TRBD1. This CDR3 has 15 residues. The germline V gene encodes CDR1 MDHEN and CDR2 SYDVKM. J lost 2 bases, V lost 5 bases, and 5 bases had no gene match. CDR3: CASSQRQGTNEKLFF. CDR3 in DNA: TGTGCCAGCAGTCAAAGACAGGGTACTAATGAAAAACTGTTTTTT.

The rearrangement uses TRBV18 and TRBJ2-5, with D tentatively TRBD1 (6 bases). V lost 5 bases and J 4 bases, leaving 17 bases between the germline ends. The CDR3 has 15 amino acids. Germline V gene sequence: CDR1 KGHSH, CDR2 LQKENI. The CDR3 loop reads CASSTLQGTGETQYF. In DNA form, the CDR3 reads TGTGCCAGCTCAACGCTCCAGGGGACGGGAGAGACCCAGTACTTC.

CDR3 sequence (DNA): TGTGCCAGCTCACCACAGGGGGCCCGTCAGCCCCAGCATTTT. It translates to CASSPQGARQPQHF. This chain uses TRBV18 with TRBJ1-5, with 7 nucleotides matching TRBD1. The J segment lost 6 bases and the V segment lost 1 base, leaving 3 bases of the junction unmatched. The CDR3 has 14 amino acids. The germline V gene has CDR1 KGHSH and CDR2 LQKENI.

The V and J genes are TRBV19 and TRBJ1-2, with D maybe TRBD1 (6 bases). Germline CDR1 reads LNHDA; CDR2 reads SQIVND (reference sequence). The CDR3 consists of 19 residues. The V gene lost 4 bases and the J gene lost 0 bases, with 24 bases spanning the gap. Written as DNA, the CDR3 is TGTGCCAGTAGTACCCGTTGGGACACCAGTAGGTCCCCTAACTATGGCTACACCTTC. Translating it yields CASSTRWDTSRSPNYGYTF.

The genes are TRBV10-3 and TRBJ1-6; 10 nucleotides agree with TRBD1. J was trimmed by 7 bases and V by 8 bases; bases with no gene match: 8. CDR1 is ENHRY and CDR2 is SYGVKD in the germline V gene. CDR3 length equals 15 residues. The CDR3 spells CAIAPGQGENSPLHF. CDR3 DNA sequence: TGTGCCATCGCCCCCGGACAGGGGGAAAATTCACCCCTCCACTTT.

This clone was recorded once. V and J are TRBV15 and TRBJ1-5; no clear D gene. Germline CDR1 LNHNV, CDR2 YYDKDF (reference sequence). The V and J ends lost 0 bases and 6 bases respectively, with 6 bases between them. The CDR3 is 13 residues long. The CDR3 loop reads CATSRDLVQPQHF. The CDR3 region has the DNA TGTGCCACCAGCAGAGATCTTGTTCAGCCCCAGCATTTT.

In DNA, the CDR3 is TGTGCCAGCAGCTTGGCCGGGCTAGCGAGGTCGAATGAGCAGTTCTTC. This codes for CASSLAGLARSNEQFF. The chain uses TRBV5-4 and TRBJ2-1, with D maybe TRBD2 (6 bases). Germline-derived CDR1 and CDR2 are SGHNT and YYREEE (reference sequence). The V and J ends lost 0 bases and 7 bases respectively, with 17 bases between them. CDR3 length: 16 residues.

The CDR3 here is CATSGQGQNYGYTF. The CDR3, as DNA: TGTGCCACCAGTGGACAGGGTCAAAACTATGGCTACACCTTC. V is TRBV24-1 and J is TRBJ1-2; 7 bases are shared with TRBD1. After removal of 5 bases from V and 2 bases from J, the junction contained 4 bases not matched to a gene. Germline V gives CDR1 KGHDR, CDR2 SFDVKD. The CDR3 has 14 residues.

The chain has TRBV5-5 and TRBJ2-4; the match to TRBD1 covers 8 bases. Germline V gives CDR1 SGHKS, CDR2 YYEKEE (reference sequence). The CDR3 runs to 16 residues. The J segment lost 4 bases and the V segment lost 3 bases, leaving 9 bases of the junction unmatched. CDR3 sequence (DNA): TGTGCCAGCAGCTCCGAGCAGGGGGCCCGAAAAAACATTCAGTACTTC. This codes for CASSSEQGARKNIQYF.

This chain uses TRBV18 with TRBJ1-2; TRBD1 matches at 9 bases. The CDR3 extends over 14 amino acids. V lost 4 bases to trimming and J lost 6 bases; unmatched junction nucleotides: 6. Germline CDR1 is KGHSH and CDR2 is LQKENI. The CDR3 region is CASSRQGDGNGYTF. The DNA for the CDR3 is TGTGCCAGCTCACGACAGGGGGATGGTAATGGCTACACCTTC.

The DNA for the CDR3 is TGTGCCAGCAGCCAACAGGGGCTTGACTACAATGAGCAGTTCTTC. Its protein product is CASSQQGLDYNEQFF. The chain combines TRBV11-2 with TRBJ2-1; the match to TRBD1 covers 7 bases. The CDR3 is 15 residues long. Trimming cost V 5 bases and J 3 bases; bases outside gene matches: 7. In germline, CDR1 is SGHAT, CDR2 FQNNGV.

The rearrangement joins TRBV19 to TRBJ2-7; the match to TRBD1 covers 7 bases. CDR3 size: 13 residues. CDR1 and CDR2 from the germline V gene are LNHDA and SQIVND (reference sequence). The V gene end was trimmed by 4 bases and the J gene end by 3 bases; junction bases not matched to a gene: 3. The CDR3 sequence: CASSSRTGYEQYF. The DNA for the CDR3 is TGTGCCAGTAGTAGTCGGACAGGCTACGAGCAGTACTTC.

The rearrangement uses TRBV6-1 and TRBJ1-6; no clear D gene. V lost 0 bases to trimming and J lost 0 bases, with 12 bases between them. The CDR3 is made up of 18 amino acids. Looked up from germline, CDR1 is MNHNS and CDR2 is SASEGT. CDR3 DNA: TGTGCCAGCAGTGAAGCTGATTCAGGTAGCTCCTATAATTCACCCCTCCACTTT. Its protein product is CASSEADSGSSYNSPLHF.

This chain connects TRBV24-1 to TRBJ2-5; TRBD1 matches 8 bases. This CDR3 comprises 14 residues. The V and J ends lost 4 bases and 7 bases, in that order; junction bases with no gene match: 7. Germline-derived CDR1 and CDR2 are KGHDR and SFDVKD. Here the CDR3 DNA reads TGTGCCACCAGTGAGACAGGGGTTAGGGGGACCCAGTACTTC. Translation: CATSETGVRGTQYF.